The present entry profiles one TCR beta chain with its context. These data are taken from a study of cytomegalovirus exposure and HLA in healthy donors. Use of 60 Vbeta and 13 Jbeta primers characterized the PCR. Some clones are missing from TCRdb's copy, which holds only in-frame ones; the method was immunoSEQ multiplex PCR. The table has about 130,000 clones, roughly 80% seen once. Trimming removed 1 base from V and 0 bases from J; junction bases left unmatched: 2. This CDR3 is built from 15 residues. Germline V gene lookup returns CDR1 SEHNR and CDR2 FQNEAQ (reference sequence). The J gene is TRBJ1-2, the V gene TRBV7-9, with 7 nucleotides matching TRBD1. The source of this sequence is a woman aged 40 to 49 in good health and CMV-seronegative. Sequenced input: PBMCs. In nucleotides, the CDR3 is TGTGCCAGCAGCTTAGACAGGGGTCCTAACTATGGCTACACCTTC. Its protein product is CASSLDRGPNYGYTF.